The T cell receptor (beta chain) under discussion was sequenced for a study of blood T cell repertoires in COVID-19. The V end was cut by 1 base, the J end by 1 base, with 11 bases between. This CDR3 is built from 16 residues. In germline, CDR1 is MGHRA, CDR2 YSYEKL. The data were produced by immunoSEQ multiplex PCR, yet TCRdb's version contains in-frame clones alone and is incomplete. The sample contains roughly 480,000 clones, approximately 92% of which appear only once. The sample was peripheral blood. The chain links TRBV4-1 to TRBJ1-3; unclear D gene. This clonotype was obtained from a man aged 18 to 30 with COVID-19, enrolled during active disease. CDR3 bases: TGCGCCAGCAGCCAAGTCTTACTCCGGTCTGGAAACACCATATATTTT. The encoded protein is CASSQVLLRSGNTIYF.